These T cell receptor beta chains were read from a single sample in a study of T cells in tumors after PD-1 blockade. Libraries were prepared by immunoSEQ multiplex PCR; TCRdb keeps only in-frame clonotypes and omits some of them. The sample has about 63,000 clones, 74% seen once. Material: PBMCs, obtained after anti-PD-1 treatment. These TCRs come from a human donor with basal cell carcinoma. The CDR3 runs from the conserved cysteine through the conserved F or W. Fields, in order: V gene, J gene, CDR3 protein.

V gene: TRBV19
J gene: TRBJ2-3
CDR3 protein: CASSIAGSGTDTQYF

V gene: TRBV3-1/TRBV3-2
J gene: TRBJ2-7
CDR3 protein: CASSQGAVYEQYF

V gene: TRBV6-5
J gene: TRBJ2-3
CDR3 protein: CATKRGGGVTDTQYF

V gene: TRBV30
J gene: TRBJ1-1
CDR3 protein: CAGPGNTEAFF

V gene: TRBV6-5
J gene: TRBJ1-2
CDR3 protein: CASLHGWEGYTF

V gene: TRBV6-6
J gene: TRBJ1-2
CDR3 protein: CASSVGGTHYGYTF

V gene: TRBV6-6
J gene: TRBJ2-1
CDR3 protein: CASRGLAGGSYNEQFF

V gene: TRBV5-1
J gene: TRBJ2-1
CDR3 protein: CASSLVLSNEQFF

V gene: TRBV15
J gene: TRBJ1-2
CDR3 protein: CATSRGSEGYTF

V gene: TRBV28
J gene: TRBJ2-7
CDR3 protein: CASSLRGEQYF

V gene: TRBV28
J gene: TRBJ1-6
CDR3 protein: CASSDYSPLHF

V gene: TRBV7-9
J gene: TRBJ1-2
CDR3 protein: CASSTQGSYGYTF

V gene: TRBV6-6
J gene: TRBJ2-7
CDR3 protein: CASRIPGGTGNEQYF

V gene: TRBV18
J gene: TRBJ2-7
CDR3 protein: CASSPPTGGQFVHEQYF

V gene: TRBV5-4
J gene: TRBJ2-7
CDR3 protein: CASSYERGQLHYEQYF

V gene: TRBV18
J gene: TRBJ1-5
CDR3 protein: CASSPKDRPNQPQHF